What follows describes a single T cell receptor beta chain. Antigen unknown. A junction end diverges from the germline sequence, so it may reflect a read error. This sample stems from a study of cytomegalovirus exposure and HLA in healthy donors. About the study: In an early release, HLA-typed donors contributed 75 million to 85 million unique TCR sequences.

Whole-study results and caveats: Per published accounts, TCR beta sequences correctly predicted the HLA-A and HLA-B alleles of most subjects. It was shown in a later analysis that HLA-associated TCR beta chains were more clonally expanded than other, equally common chains.

CDR3 length: 16 amino acids. Germline loops: CDR1 SGHTA, CDR2 FQGNSA. PCR employed 60 Vbeta and 13 Jbeta primers. TCRdb keeps only in-frame clones here, not all; method: immunoSEQ multiplex PCR. The sample yields about 81,000 clones, 70% to 85% seen once. V gene TRBV7-2 combines with J gene TRBJ2-6; TRBD1 is a possible D gene (6 bases). This clonotype was sampled from a man over 45 in good health and CMV-seropositive. What was sequenced was PBMCs. The CDR3 sequence is CASSLGPGAGANGLTF. As DNA, the CDR3 is TGTGCCAGCAGCTTAGGACCAGGGGCTGGGGCCAACGGCCTGACTTTC. The variable domain in full, with the rest retrieved from reference TRBV7-2 and TRBJ2-6, is GAGVSQSPSNKVTEKGKDVELRCDPISGHTALYWYRQSLGQGLEFLIYFQGNSAPDKSGLPSDRFSAERTGGSVSTLTIQRTQQEDSAVYLCASSLGPGAGANGLTFGAGSRLTVL.